The 27 T cell receptor beta chains below were found in one sample sequenced in a study of OX40 agonist ivuxolimab in advanced cancers. Data came from immunoSEQ multiplex PCR; TCRdb stores just in-frame clones and leaves some out. The sample has about 18,000 clones; approximately 91% are singletons. Sample: CD4+ or CD8+ T cells sorted from blood, taken in a trial of the OX40 agonist ivuxolimab. These receptors all stem from an adult with an advanced solid tumor such as melanoma, head and neck, liver or kidney cancer.

The chain joins TRBV11-3 to TRBJ1-2, with D hard to call. V lost 1 base and J 2 bases, leaving 14 bases between the germline ends. The CDR3 totals 16 residues. Germline CDR1 reads SGHNT; CDR2 reads YENEEA. Written as DNA, the CDR3 is TGTGCCAGCAGCTTAGGTAGGTGGACGGCCAACTATGGCTACACCTTC. Its protein is CASSLGRWTANYGYTF.

About this clone: The junction departs from the called germline gene at one end, perhaps through a read error. CDR3 sequence (DNA): TGCGCCAGCAGCCAAGATGGGCAGGGGGCCAACGAGCAGTACTTC. Protein product: CASSQDGQGANEQYF. The chain has TRBV11-3 and TRBJ2-7, with 8 nucleotides matching TRBD1. Germline V gives CDR1 SGHNT, CDR2 YENEEA. CDR3 length: 15 residues.

This clone was seen only a few times. The chain is built from TRBV6-1 and TRBJ1-5; 9 bases line up with TRBD1. The V segment lost 2 bases and the J segment 11 bases; nucleotides outside the gene matches: 16. This CDR3 spans 17 amino acids. Germline assignment: CDR1 MNHNS and CDR2 SASEGT. CDR3 in amino acids: CASSENSGWGQGETQHF. The DNA for the CDR3 is TGTGCCAGCAGTGAAAACAGTGGGTGGGGACAGGGAGAAACCCAGCATTTT.

J is TRBJ1-1 and V is TRBV7-3; D is ambiguous. Germline-derived CDR1 and CDR2 are SGHTA and FQGTGA. V gave up 2 bases and J gave up 0 bases, with 7 bases separating them. This CDR3 comprises 14 residues. This CDR3 is CASSLGGVNTEAFF. DNA for the CDR3: TGTGCCAGCAGCTTAGGTGGCGTGAACACTGAAGCTTTCTTT.

With respect to this clone: A read error may produce the germline difference seen at one junction end. The J gene is TRBJ1-2, the V gene TRBV7-3; D may be TRBD1 (5 bases). CDR1 and CDR2 from the germline V gene are SGHTA and FQGTGA. This CDR3 comprises 15 residues. The CDR3 DNA is TGTGCCAGCAGCCTAACGGGGGGTCAGGGCGATGGCTACACCTTC. Its translation is CASSLTGGQGDGYTF.

The chain has TRBV19 and TRBJ2-7, with a possible D match to TRBD1 (5 bases). Germline CDR1 LNHDA, CDR2 SQIVND (reference sequence). Trimming stripped 6 bases from V and 3 bases from J, with 9 bases between. CDR3 size: 12 residues. The CDR3, as DNA: TGTGCCAGTAGCCAAGGGGTCTACGAGCAGTACTTC. The encoded protein is CASSQGVYEQYF.

The J gene is TRBJ1-1, the V gene TRBV7-9; 9 positions agree with TRBD1. Germline V lookup: CDR1 SEHNR, CDR2 FQNEAQ (reference sequence). The CDR3 runs to 13 residues. Trimming removed 6 bases from V and 3 bases from J; junction bases left unmatched: 2. As DNA, the CDR3 is TGTGCCAGCAGGGGACAGGGACACACTGAAGCTTTCTTT. It codes for CASRGQGHTEAFF.

The chain employs TRBV19 and TRBJ2-7, with 7 nucleotides matching TRBD2. Germline V CDR1 and CDR2: LNHDA, SQIVND (reference sequence). V dropped 7 bases and J dropped 3; count of bases not matched to a gene: 6. The CDR3 totals 13 residues. The CDR3 region is CASIWASGYEQYF. CDR3 sequence (DNA): TGTGCCAGTATTTGGGCTAGCGGCTACGAGCAGTACTTC.

This clone was seen a single time. The gene calls are TRBV7-9 and TRBJ2-7; D may be TRBD2 (6 bases). V lost 5 bases to trimming and J lost 2 bases, with 16 bases between them. Germline V lookup: CDR1 SEHNR, CDR2 FQNEAQ (reference sequence). The CDR3 has 15 residues. The CDR3 DNA reads TGTGCCAGCAGCCATGAGGAGGGGCTCACCTACGAGCAGTACTTC. It codes for CASSHEEGLTYEQYF.

This sequence joins TRBV5-4 and TRBJ1-5; TRBD1 aligns across 7 bases. The CDR3 sequence is 16 residues long. Germline CDR1 reads SGHNT; CDR2 reads YYREEE (reference sequence). The V gene end was trimmed by 5 bases and the J gene end by 0 bases; junction bases not matched to a gene: 8. CDR3 sequence reads: CASSHEDRPSNQPQHF. The CDR3 nucleotides read TGTGCCAGCAGTCATGAGGACAGGCCTAGCAATCAGCCCCAGCATTTT.

The chain uses TRBV9 and TRBJ2-1; perhaps TRBD2 as D (5 bases). With 0 bases removed from V and 7 bases from J, the gap between germline ends came to 14 bases. Germline CDR1 reads SGDLS; CDR2 reads YYNGEE. This CDR3 comprises 15 residues. The CDR3, as DNA: TGTGCCAGCAGCGTAGGCGGGTACGGCGGGAATGAGCAGTTCTTC. This codes for CASSVGGYGGNEQFF.

The V gene is TRBV27, the J gene TRBJ2-2, with D possibly matching TRBD2 (5 bases). Germline CDR1 is MNHEY and CDR2 is SMNVEV (reference sequence). Trimming took off 6 bases at V and 6 bases at J, with 23 bases between the two ends. CDR3 size: 17 residues. CDR3 nucleotide sequence: TGTGCCAGCAGCCCTTGGGGAGTTTCTTCTTCCGCCGGGGAGCTGTTTTTT. This gives the protein CASSPWGVSSSAGELFF.

This chain links TRBV4-1 with TRBJ2-5; D may be TRBD1 or TRBD2 (5 bases each). V lost 2 bases, J lost 3 bases, and 10 bases lay in between. Germline CDR1 and CDR2: MGHRA and YSYEKL. This CDR3 region has 14 residues. The CDR3 spells CASSQTGTKETQYF. CDR3 nucleotide sequence: TGCGCCAGCAGCCAAACCGGGACGAAAGAGACCCAGTACTTC.

The J gene is TRBJ2-7, the V gene TRBV4-2; TRBD2 matches at 13 bases. The CDR3 spans 16 residues. The trim removed 0 bases at V and 5 bases at J, leaving 4 bases unmatched. CDR1 LGHNA and CDR2 YNFKEQ come from the germline V gene. CDR3 sequence reads: CASSQELAGGPHEQYF. The CDR3 bases are TGTGCCAGCAGCCAAGAACTAGCGGGAGGGCCCCACGAGCAGTACTTC.

This chain links TRBV11-2 with TRBJ2-1, with D possibly TRBD2 on 5 matching bases. Trimming shortened V by 4 bases and J by 8 bases, and 15 bases separated the two germline ends. This CDR3 contains 14 residues. CDR1 and CDR2 (germline): SGHAT, FQNNGV. CDR3 protein: CASSSTDVRDEQFF. Here the CDR3 DNA reads TGTGCCAGCAGCTCCACCGACGTGAGGGATGAGCAGTTCTTC.

The chain couples TRBV9 to TRBJ2-3; 12 bases are shared with TRBD2. The germline V gene encodes CDR1 SGDLS and CDR2 YYNGEE. The CDR3 runs 17 residues. V shed 4 bases and J 2 bases; nucleotides not matched to a gene: 8. CDR3 protein: CASSPRGLAGTTDTQYF. CDR3 DNA sequence: TGTGCCAGCAGCCCCCGGGGACTAGCGGGTACCACAGATACGCAGTATTTT.

The V call is TRBV7-9, the J call TRBJ1-2; 8 bases line up with TRBD1. Per germline, CDR1 SEHNR and CDR2 FQNEAQ (reference sequence). The CDR3 runs 17 residues. After removal of 3 bases from V and 0 bases from J, the junction contained 9 bases not matched to a gene. CDR3 protein: CASSFSHRGNPNYGYTF. The DNA of the CDR3 is TGTGCCAGCAGCTTCAGTCACAGGGGGAACCCTAACTATGGCTACACCTTC.

This sequence joins TRBV6-5 and TRBJ2-7, with 9 bases fitting TRBD2. V trimming: 5 bases; J trimming: 0 bases; junction bases outside the gene matches: 5. This CDR3 spans 15 amino acids. Per the germline V gene, CDR1 is MNHEY and CDR2 is SVGAGI. In DNA, the CDR3 is TGTGCCAGCAGTGTTAGCGGGGGTAACTCCTACGAGCAGTACTTC. Its translation is CASSVSGGNSYEQYF.

The V and J genes are TRBV6-5 and TRBJ1-4, with 9 bases lining up with TRBD1. The CDR3 totals 15 residues. Germline CDR1 reads MNHEY; CDR2 reads SVGAGI. V lost 4 bases to trimming and J lost 6 bases; unmatched junction nucleotides: 6. CDR3 nucleotide sequence: TGTGCCAGCAGTTCACGGACAGGGGTGGATGAAAAACTGTTTTTT. Its translation: CASSSRTGVDEKLFF.

The chain carries TRBV5-6 and TRBJ1-1, with D unclear. Trimming removed 5 bases at V and 8 bases at J, with 16 bases between. The CDR3 covers 13 residues. The germline V gene has CDR1 SGHDT and CDR2 YYEEEE. The CDR3 region has the DNA TGTGCCAGCAGAATGAGCCGGACGGGCGAAGCTTTCTTT. Protein: CASRMSRTGEAFF.

This rearrangement joins TRBV7-2 to TRBJ2-5; D is ambiguous. CDR1 and CDR2 (germline): SGHTA, FQGNSA. The CDR3 is 12 residues long. Trimming left V 5 bases short and J 9 bases short, with 13 bases between. The CDR3 DNA follows: TGTGCCAGCAGCGATGTTGTTGAGGCCCAGTACTTC. Protein sequence: CASSDVVEAQYF.

The chain links TRBV4-1 to TRBJ2-7; tentative D call: TRBD1 (5 bases). CDR3 length equals 14 residues. Trimming left V 0 bases short and J 5 bases short, with 11 bases between. CDR1 MGHRA and CDR2 YSYEKL come from the germline V gene. CDR3 sequence reads: CASSQEAGSNEQYF. The CDR3 DNA is TGCGCCAGCAGCCAAGAGGCAGGGTCCAACGAGCAGTACTTC.

J is TRBJ2-2 and V is TRBV19, with TRBD2 as a possible D gene (6 bases). The length of the CDR3 is 16 residues. From germline, CDR1 is LNHDA and CDR2 SQIVND (reference sequence). Trimming removed 7 bases from V and 2 bases from J, with 17 bases in between. CDR3 protein: CASTPWVRGNTGELFF. The CDR3 region has the DNA TGTGCCAGTACCCCGTGGGTGCGGGGAAACACCGGGGAGCTGTTTTTT.

V and J are TRBV14 and TRBJ2-4, with D maybe TRBD1 (6 bases). V lost 1 base, J lost 0 bases, and 19 bases lay in between. The CDR3 covers 19 residues. Germline CDR1 reads SGHDN; CDR2 reads FVKESK. As DNA, the CDR3 is TGTGCCAGCAGCCAAGCAACCCTAACAGGGTCGATAGCCAAAAACATTCAGTACTTC. This translates into CASSQATLTGSIAKNIQYF.

The V gene is TRBV4-3, the J gene TRBJ2-1; the match to TRBD2 covers 8 bases. V was pared by 1 base and J by 4 bases, with 12 bases of the junction left unmatched. This CDR3 comprises 18 residues. Germline V gene lookup returns CDR1 LGHNA and CDR2 YSLEER. CDR3 DNA: TGCGCCAGCAGCCAAGTATCTCTCGCGGGGGGCCTATACAATGAGCAGTTCTTC. This encodes CASSQVSLAGGLYNEQFF.

V usage is TRBV5-1 and J usage is TRBJ2-5; D tentatively fits TRBD1 or TRBD2 (6 bases each). The CDR3 consists of 13 residues. Germline V CDR1 and CDR2: SGHRS, YFSETQ. With 1 base removed from V and 5 bases from J, the gap between germline ends came to 9 bases. Written as DNA, the CDR3 is TGCGCCAGCAGCTTGACGGGGGCGGAGACCCAGTACTTC. Its translation is CASSLTGAETQYF. The variable domain in full, completed from reference TRBV5-1 and TRBJ2-5, reads KAGVTQTPRYLIKTRGQQVTLSCSPISGHRSVSWYQQTPGQGLQFLFEYFSETQRNKGNFPGRFSGRQFSNSRSEMNVSTLELGDSALYLCASSLTGAETQYFGPGTRLLVL.

In its sample, this clone was seen a few times. The chain recombines TRBV4-3 with TRBJ2-7, with TRBD1 matching 10 bases. Germline trimming cut 3 bases from V and 3 bases from J; bases unmatched to any gene: 2. The CDR3 spans 14 residues. From germline, CDR1 is LGHNA and CDR2 YSLEER. CDR3 coding DNA: TGCGCCAGCAGCCAGGGACAGGGGTTCTACGAGCAGTACTTC. Translation gives CASSQGQGFYEQYF.